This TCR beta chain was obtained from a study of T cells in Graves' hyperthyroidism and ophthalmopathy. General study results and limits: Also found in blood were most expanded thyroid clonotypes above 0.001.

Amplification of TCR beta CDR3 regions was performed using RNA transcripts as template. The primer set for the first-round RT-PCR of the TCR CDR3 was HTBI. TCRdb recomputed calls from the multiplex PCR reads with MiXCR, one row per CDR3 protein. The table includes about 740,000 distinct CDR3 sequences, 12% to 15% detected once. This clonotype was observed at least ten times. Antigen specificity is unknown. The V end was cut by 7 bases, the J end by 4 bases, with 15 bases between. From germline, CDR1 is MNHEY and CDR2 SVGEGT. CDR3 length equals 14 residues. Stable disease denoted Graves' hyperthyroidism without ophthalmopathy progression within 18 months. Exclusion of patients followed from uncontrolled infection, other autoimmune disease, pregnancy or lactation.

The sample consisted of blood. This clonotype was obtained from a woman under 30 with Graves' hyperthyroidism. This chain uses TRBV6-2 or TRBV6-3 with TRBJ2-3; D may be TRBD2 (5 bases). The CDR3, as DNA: TGTGCCAGCACAACACCCAGGACTGCAGATACGCAGTATTTT. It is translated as CASTTPRTADTQYF.